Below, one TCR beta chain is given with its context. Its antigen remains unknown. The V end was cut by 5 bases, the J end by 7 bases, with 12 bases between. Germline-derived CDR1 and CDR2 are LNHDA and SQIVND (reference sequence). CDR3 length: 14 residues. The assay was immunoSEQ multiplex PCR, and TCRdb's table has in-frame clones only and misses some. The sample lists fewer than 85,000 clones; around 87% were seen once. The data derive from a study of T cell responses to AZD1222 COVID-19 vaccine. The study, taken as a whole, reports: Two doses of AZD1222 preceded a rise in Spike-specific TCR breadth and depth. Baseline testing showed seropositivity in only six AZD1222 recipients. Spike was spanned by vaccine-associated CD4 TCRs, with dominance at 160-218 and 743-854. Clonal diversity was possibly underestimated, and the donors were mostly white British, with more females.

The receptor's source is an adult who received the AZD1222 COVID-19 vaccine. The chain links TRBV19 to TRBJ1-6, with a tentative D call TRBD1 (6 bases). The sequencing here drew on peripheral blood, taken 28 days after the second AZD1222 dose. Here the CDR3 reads CASSEQGGNSPLHF. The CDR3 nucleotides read TGTGCCAGTAGTGAACAGGGAGGGAATTCACCCCTCCACTTT.